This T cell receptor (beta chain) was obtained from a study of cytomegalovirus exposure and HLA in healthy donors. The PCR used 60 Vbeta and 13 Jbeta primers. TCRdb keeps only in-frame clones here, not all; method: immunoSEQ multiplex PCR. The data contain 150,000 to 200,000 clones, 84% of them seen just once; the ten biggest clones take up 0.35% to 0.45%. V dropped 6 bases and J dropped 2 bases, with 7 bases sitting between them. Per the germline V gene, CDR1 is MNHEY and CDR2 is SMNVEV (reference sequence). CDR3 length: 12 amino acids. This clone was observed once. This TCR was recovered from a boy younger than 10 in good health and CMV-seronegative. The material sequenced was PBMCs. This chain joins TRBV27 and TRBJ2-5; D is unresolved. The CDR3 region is CASRSLQETQYF. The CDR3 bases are TGTGCCAGCAGGAGCCTACAAGAGACCCAGTACTTC.